What follows is one T cell receptor (beta chain) and its context. What it binds is not known. Some clones are missing from TCRdb's copy, which holds only in-frame ones; the method was immunoSEQ multiplex PCR. The sample records roughly 120,000 clones, 80% being singletons. These data come from a study of a mutant IDH1 vaccine in newly diagnosed glioma. Study summary: Mean patient age was about 40 years; about 60% were male and approximately 40% female. Earlier care involved radiotherapy, temozolomide, or both, and the majority received both.

This sample's time point: week 11, during vaccination. Each dose delivered 300 ug of mutant IDH1 20-mer peptide subcutaneously with imiquimod. The astrocytomas were IDH1-mutant, ATRX-negative, and WHO grade 3 or 4. This clonotype originated in a man in his forties with glioma. The sample was PBMCs, taken from a glioma patient whose treatment included an IDH1 peptide vaccine.

The CDR3 reads CASSLAPGQGYEQYF. Here the CDR3 DNA reads TGTGCCAGCAGCTTAGCCCCGGGACAGGGCTACGAGCAGTACTTC. The gene calls are TRBV7-2 and TRBJ2-7; 9 bases are shared with TRBD1. V shed 0 bases, J shed 3 bases, and the junction held 3 bases outside the gene matches. Germline V gene lookup returns CDR1 SGHTA and CDR2 FQGNSA. The CDR3 contains 15 residues.